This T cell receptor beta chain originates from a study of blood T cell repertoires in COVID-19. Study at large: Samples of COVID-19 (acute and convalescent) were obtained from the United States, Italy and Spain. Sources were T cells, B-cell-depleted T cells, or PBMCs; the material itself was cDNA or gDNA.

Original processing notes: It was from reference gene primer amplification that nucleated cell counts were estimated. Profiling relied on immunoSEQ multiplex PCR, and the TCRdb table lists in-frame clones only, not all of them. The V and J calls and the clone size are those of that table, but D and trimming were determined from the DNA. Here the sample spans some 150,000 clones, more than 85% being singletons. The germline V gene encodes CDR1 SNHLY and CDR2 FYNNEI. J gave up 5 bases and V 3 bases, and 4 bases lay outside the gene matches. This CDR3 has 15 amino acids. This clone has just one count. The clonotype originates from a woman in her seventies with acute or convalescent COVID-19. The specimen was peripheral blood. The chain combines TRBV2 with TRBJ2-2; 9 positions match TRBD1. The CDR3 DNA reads TGTGCCAGCAGTGATACCGGGACAGGGACCGGGGAGCTGTTTTTT. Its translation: CASSDTGTGTGELFF. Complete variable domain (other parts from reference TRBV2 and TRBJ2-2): EPEVTQTPSHQVTQMGQEVILRCVPISNHLYFYWYRQILGQKVEFLVSFYNNEISEKSEIFDDQFSVERPDGSNFTLKIRSTKLEDSAMYFCASSDTGTGTGELFFGEGSRLTVL.